This T cell receptor (beta chain) came from a study of CD8+CD57+ T cells in acquired aplastic anemia. Whole-study context: When averaged, DNA from sorted CD4+ and CD8+ cells came to 2.5 to 3.5 ug. Whole-study findings and limits: Patients and controls turned out to have 25 to 30 CD8+ CDR3 sequences in common.

Comment on this clonotype: Its specificity is not known.

An expansion of CD8+CD57+ cells by flow cytometry had been shown in patients chosen for sequencing. Genomic DNA, serving as template, underwent TCR beta VDJ and CDR3 profiling. TCRdb fed the reads into MiXCR, producing one record per CDR3 protein. The sample holds approximately 98,000 distinct CDR3 sequences, about 63% seen once. Trimming pared 9 bases from V and 8 bases from J, leaving 16 bases between. This CDR3 contains 12 residues. This TCR was recovered from a human donor with aplastic anemia. The specimen was sorted CD4+, CD8+, or CD8+CD57+ T cells (not recorded which) from PBMCs. The rearrangement joins TRBV12-3 or TRBV12-4 to TRBJ1-2; maybe TRBD1 (5 bases). The DNA of the CDR3 is TGTGCCAGTCTTGGGACTATCTGGGGCTACACCTTC. Protein product: CASLGTIWGYTF.